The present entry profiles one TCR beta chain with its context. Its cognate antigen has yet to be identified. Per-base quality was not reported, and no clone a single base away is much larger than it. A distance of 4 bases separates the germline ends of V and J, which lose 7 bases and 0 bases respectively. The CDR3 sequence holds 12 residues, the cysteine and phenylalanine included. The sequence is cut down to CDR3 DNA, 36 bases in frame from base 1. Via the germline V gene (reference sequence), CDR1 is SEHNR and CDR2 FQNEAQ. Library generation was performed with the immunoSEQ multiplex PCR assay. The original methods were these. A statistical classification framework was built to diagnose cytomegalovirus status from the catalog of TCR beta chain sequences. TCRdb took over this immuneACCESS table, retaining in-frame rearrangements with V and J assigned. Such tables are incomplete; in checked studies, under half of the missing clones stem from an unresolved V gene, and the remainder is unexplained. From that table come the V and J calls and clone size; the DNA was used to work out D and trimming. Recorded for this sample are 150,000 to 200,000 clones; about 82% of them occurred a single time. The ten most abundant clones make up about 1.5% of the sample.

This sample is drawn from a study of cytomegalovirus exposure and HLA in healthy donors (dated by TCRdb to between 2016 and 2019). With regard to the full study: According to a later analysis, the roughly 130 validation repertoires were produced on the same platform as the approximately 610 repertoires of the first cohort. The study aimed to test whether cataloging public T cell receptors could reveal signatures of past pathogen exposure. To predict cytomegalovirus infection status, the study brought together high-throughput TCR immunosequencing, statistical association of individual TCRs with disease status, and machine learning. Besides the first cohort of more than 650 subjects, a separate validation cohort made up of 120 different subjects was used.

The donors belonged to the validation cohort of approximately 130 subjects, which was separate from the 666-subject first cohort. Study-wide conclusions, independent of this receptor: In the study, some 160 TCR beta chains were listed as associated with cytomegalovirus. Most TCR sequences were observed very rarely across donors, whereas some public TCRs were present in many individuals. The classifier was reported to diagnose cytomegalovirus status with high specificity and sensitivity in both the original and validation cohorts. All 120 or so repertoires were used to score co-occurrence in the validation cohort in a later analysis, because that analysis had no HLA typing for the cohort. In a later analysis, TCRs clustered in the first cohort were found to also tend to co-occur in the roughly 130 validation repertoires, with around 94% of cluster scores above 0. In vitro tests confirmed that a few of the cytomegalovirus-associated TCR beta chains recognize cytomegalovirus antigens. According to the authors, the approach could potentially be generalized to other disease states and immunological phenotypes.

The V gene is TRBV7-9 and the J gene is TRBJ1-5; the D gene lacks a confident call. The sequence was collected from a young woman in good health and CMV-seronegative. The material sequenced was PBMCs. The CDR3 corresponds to CASTYSNQPQHF. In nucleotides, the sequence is TGTGCCAGCACCTATAGCAATCAGCCCCAGCATTTT.